This TCR beta chain was retrieved from a study of shared clonotypes between healthy human individuals. The table came from immunoSEQ multiplex PCR; TCRdb's copy has only in-frame clones and leaves some out. The sample comprises around 200,000 clones, 85% to 95% of which are singletons, and roughly 0.07% rests with the top ten. Looked up from germline, CDR1 is SGHRS and CDR2 is YFSETQ. The CDR3 loop spans 15 amino acids. V was clipped by 1 base and J by 6 bases, with 17 bases between them. Input material: naive CD4+ T cells sorted from blood. Subset noted: CD45RA+ positively selected. This clonotype was sampled from a woman between 25 and 40 years old in good health. The chain recombines TRBV5-1 with TRBJ2-7; D gene uncertain. The CDR3 reads CASSLSWATAGEQYF. The CDR3 nucleotides are TGCGCCAGCAGCTTGAGTTGGGCCACAGCCGGCGAGCAGTACTTC.